These T cell receptor beta chains were read from a single sample in a study of OX40 agonist ivuxolimab in advanced cancers. TCRdb keeps only in-frame clones here, not all; method: immunoSEQ multiplex PCR. This table holds under 100,000 clones, 85% to 90% found once. The specimen was CD4+ or CD8+ T cells sorted from blood, collected in a trial of the OX40 agonist ivuxolimab. Receptors originate from an adult with an advanced solid tumor such as melanoma, head and neck, liver or kidney cancer. CDR3s include the opening cysteine and the closing phenylalanine or tryptophan. Each record gives: J gene, CDR3 length, D gene, V gene, CDR3 DNA, CDR3 protein. D genes are given only for firm matches.

J gene: TRBJ2-1; CDR3 length: 15; D gene: TRBD1; V gene: TRBV6-5; CDR3 DNA: TGTGCCAGCAGCAGGGGGACAGGGCTTACCAATGAGCAGTTCTTC; CDR3 protein: CASSRGTGLTNEQFF
J gene: TRBJ2-4; CDR3 length: 15; D gene: -; V gene: TRBV7-2; CDR3 DNA: TGTGCCAGCACCGAGGGTGGGATAGCCAAAAACATTCAGTACTTC; CDR3 protein: CASTEGGIAKNIQYF
J gene: TRBJ2-3; CDR3 length: 16; D gene: TRBD2; V gene: TRBV11-3; CDR3 DNA: TGTGCCAGCAGCCAGACTAGCGGGGGGCCCGGAGATACGCAGTATTTT; CDR3 protein: CASSQTSGGPGDTQYF
J gene: TRBJ2-3; CDR3 length: 18; D gene: -; V gene: TRBV18; CDR3 DNA: TGTGCCAGCTCACCGAAACCCCTGGTGGGGGGGCCATATTCTACGCAGTATTTT; CDR3 protein: CASSPKPLVGGPYSTQYF
J gene: TRBJ1-1; CDR3 length: 16; D gene: -; V gene: TRBV18; CDR3 DNA: TGTGCCAGCTCACCAAACCAACGCGAATTGAACACTGAAGCTTTCTTT; CDR3 protein: CASSPNQRELNTEAFF
J gene: TRBJ2-1; CDR3 length: 15; D gene: -; V gene: TRBV9; CDR3 DNA: TGTGCCAGCAGCGTAGGCCCAGCGACCTACAATGAGCAGTTCTTC; CDR3 protein: CASSVGPATYNEQFF
J gene: TRBJ1-1; CDR3 length: 13; D gene: -; V gene: TRBV5-1; CDR3 DNA: TGCGCCAGCAGCTCAACCTGGAACACTGAAGCTTTCTTT; CDR3 protein: CASSSTWNTEAFF
J gene: TRBJ2-5; CDR3 length: 16; D gene: -; V gene: TRBV30; CDR3 DNA: TGTGCCTGGAGTGTCAGTTGGGAAGTCTACCAAGAGACCCAGTACTTC; CDR3 protein: CAWSVSWEVYQETQYF
J gene: TRBJ1-3; CDR3 length: 12; D gene: -; V gene: TRBV25-1; CDR3 DNA: TGTGCCAGCAGGGATTGGACAAACACCATATATTTT; CDR3 protein: CASRDWTNTIYF
J gene: TRBJ2-5; CDR3 length: 15; D gene: -; V gene: TRBV5-1; CDR3 DNA: TGCGCCAGCAGCTTCACGGATGGAGGGGTAGAGACCCAGTACTTC; CDR3 protein: CASSFTDGGVETQYF
J gene: TRBJ2-7; CDR3 length: 13; D gene: TRBD1; V gene: TRBV30; CDR3 DNA: TGTGCCTGGAGTAGGACAGGGCCCTACGAGCAGTACTTC; CDR3 protein: CAWSRTGPYEQYF
J gene: TRBJ2-3; CDR3 length: 13; D gene: -; V gene: TRBV5-1; CDR3 DNA: TGCGCCAGTTCCTGGGGCAGCACAGATACGCAGTATTTT; CDR3 protein: CASSWGSTDTQYF
J gene: TRBJ2-3; CDR3 length: 12; D gene: -; V gene: TRBV19; CDR3 DNA: TGTGCCAGTAGTACCGCAGAGGATACGCAGTATTTT; CDR3 protein: CASSTAEDTQYF
J gene: TRBJ1-2; CDR3 length: 12; D gene: TRBD1; V gene: TRBV4-1; CDR3 DNA: TGCGCCAGCTGGGACAGTCTCTATGGCTACACCTTC; CDR3 protein: CASWDSLYGYTF
J gene: TRBJ1-3; CDR3 length: 16; D gene: -; V gene: TRBV5-8; CDR3 DNA: TGTGCCAGCAGCTTGTTTAAGGGGAAGCCTGGAAACACCATATATTTT; CDR3 protein: CASSLFKGKPGNTIYF
J gene: TRBJ1-6; CDR3 length: 14; D gene: -; V gene: TRBV7-8; CDR3 DNA: TGTGCCAGCAGCTTAAGGGTTAATAATTCACCCCTCCACTTT; CDR3 protein: CASSLRVNNSPLHF
J gene: TRBJ2-1; CDR3 length: 14; D gene: -; V gene: TRBV7-2; CDR3 DNA: TGTGCCAGCAGCTTAGACCTGATGTACAATGAGCAGTTCTTC; CDR3 protein: CASSLDLMYNEQFF
J gene: TRBJ1-2; CDR3 length: 15; D gene: -; V gene: TRBV10-3; CDR3 DNA: TGTGCCATCAGTGTCGGGGGCGTAATTCCCTATGGCTACACCTTC; CDR3 protein: CAISVGGVIPYGYTF
J gene: TRBJ1-1; CDR3 length: 17; D gene: TRBD1; V gene: TRBV7-3; CDR3 DNA: TGTGCCAGCAGCTTAGAGGCACAGGGACAGGGTAGAACTGAAGCTTTCTTT; CDR3 protein: CASSLEAQGQGRTEAFF
J gene: TRBJ2-7; CDR3 length: 14; D gene: -; V gene: TRBV6-5; CDR3 DNA: TGTGCCAGCAGCCTCCAAACCCGGACGGGCGAGCAGTACTTC; CDR3 protein: CASSLQTRTGEQYF
J gene: TRBJ1-3; CDR3 length: 16; D gene: -; V gene: TRBV7-2; CDR3 DNA: TGTGCCAGCAGCTCGCTACGCGGGGCGCGGGGAAACACCATATATTTT; CDR3 protein: CASSSLRGARGNTIYF